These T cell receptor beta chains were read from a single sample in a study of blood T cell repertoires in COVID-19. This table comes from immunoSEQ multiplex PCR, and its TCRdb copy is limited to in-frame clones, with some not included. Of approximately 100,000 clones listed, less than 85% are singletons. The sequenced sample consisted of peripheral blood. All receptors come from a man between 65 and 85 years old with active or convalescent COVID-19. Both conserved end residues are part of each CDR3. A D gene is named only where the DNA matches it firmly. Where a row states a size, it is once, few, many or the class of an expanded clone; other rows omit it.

cdr3_nt: TGTGCCAGTAGCGAGGGTTCTAGCGGGATCCGCACAGATACGCAGTATTTT
cdr3_aa: CASSEGSSGIRTDTQYF
v_call: TRBV19
clone_size: few
j_call: TRBJ2-3
d_call: TRBD2

cdr3_nt: TGCGCCAGCAGCTTGGAAAGGGGGCTGGTTGAAGCTTTCTTT
cdr3_aa: CASSLERGLVEAFF
v_call: TRBV5-1
clone_size: -
j_call: TRBJ1-1
d_call: TRBD1

cdr3_nt: TGTGCCAGCAGCTTACGGTACAATGAGCAGTTCTTC
cdr3_aa: CASSLRYNEQFF
v_call: TRBV7-9
clone_size: once
j_call: TRBJ2-1
d_call: -

cdr3_nt: TGTGCCAGCAGCTTAGGGCTAGCGTCCGGGGAGCTGTTTTTT
cdr3_aa: CASSLGLASGELFF
v_call: TRBV7-3
clone_size: -
j_call: TRBJ2-2
d_call: -

cdr3_nt: TGTGCCAGCAGCCTCGTGGGGGGGAGGCGAAATGAGCAGTTCTTC
cdr3_aa: CASSLVGGRRNEQFF
v_call: TRBV3-1/TRBV3-2
clone_size: -
j_call: TRBJ2-1
d_call: TRBD2

cdr3_nt: TGTGCCAGCAGTGAAAATCCTTACAATGAGCAGTTCTTC
cdr3_aa: CASSENPYNEQFF
v_call: TRBV2
clone_size: -
j_call: TRBJ2-1
d_call: -

cdr3_nt: TGTGCCAGTCTTACCGGGACAGGCCAGCCCCAGCATTTT
cdr3_aa: CASLTGTGQPQHF
v_call: TRBV6-5
clone_size: -
j_call: TRBJ1-5
d_call: TRBD1

cdr3_nt: TGTGCCAGCAGCTTAGAGGGGCCTGGAAACACCATATATTTT
cdr3_aa: CASSLEGPGNTIYF
v_call: TRBV7-9
clone_size: few
j_call: TRBJ1-3
d_call: -

cdr3_nt: TGTGCCAGCAGCCCCTACCAAGAGACCCAGTACTTC
cdr3_aa: CASSPYQETQYF
v_call: TRBV5-4
clone_size: -
j_call: TRBJ2-5
d_call: -

cdr3_nt: TGCAGTGCTAGCCAAACCTACGAGCAGTACTTC
cdr3_aa: CSASQTYEQYF
v_call: TRBV20-1
clone_size: -
j_call: TRBJ2-7
d_call: -

cdr3_nt: TGCGCCAGCAGCTACTCTTTAGGGAGCACTGAAGCTTTCTTT
cdr3_aa: CASSYSLGSTEAFF
v_call: TRBV5-1
clone_size: -
j_call: TRBJ1-1
d_call: -

cdr3_nt: TGTGCCAGCAGCTCAACTTGGGACAGGGGTAGCAATCAGCCCCAGCATTTT
cdr3_aa: CASSSTWDRGSNQPQHF
v_call: TRBV28
clone_size: -
j_call: TRBJ1-5
d_call: TRBD1

cdr3_nt: TGTGCCAGCAGTGGGTTACAGCTCACTGAAGCTTTCTTT
cdr3_aa: CASSGLQLTEAFF
v_call: TRBV2
clone_size: -
j_call: TRBJ1-1
d_call: -

cdr3_nt: TGTGCCATCAGTGAGGCAGGACTCACTAACTATGGCTACACCTTC
cdr3_aa: CAISEAGLTNYGYTF
v_call: TRBV10-3
clone_size: -
j_call: TRBJ1-2
d_call: -

cdr3_nt: TGTGCCAGCTCACCACCCACTGCGTCCTACGAGCAGTACTTC
cdr3_aa: CASSPPTASYEQYF
v_call: TRBV18
clone_size: -
j_call: TRBJ2-7
d_call: -

cdr3_nt: TGTGCCATCCTCCCCTACTTAGCTAACTATGGCTACACCTTC
cdr3_aa: CAILPYLANYGYTF
v_call: TRBV6-5
clone_size: -
j_call: TRBJ1-2
d_call: -

cdr3_nt: TGCGCCAGCAGCATCCTACCGGACCCGGGGCAGCCCCAGCATTTT
cdr3_aa: CASSILPDPGQPQHF
v_call: TRBV5-1
clone_size: -
j_call: TRBJ1-5
d_call: -

cdr3_nt: TGTGCCACCAGTTCTAAAGCGGGGGGTGGGGCAGATACGCAGTATTTT
cdr3_aa: CATSSKAGGGADTQYF
v_call: TRBV15
clone_size: -
j_call: TRBJ2-3
d_call: TRBD2

cdr3_nt: TGTGCCAGCAGCTTGACTAGCGGGTATGGTGAGCAGTTCTTC
cdr3_aa: CASSLTSGYGEQFF
v_call: TRBV5-4
clone_size: -
j_call: TRBJ2-1
d_call: TRBD2

cdr3_nt: TGTGCCAGCAGCTTGGGAGGGCTAGTTGGTGTAGCCAAAAACATTCAGTACTTC
cdr3_aa: CASSLGGLVGVAKNIQYF
v_call: TRBV5-5
clone_size: -
j_call: TRBJ2-4
d_call: -

cdr3_nt: TGTGCCACCAGTGACGGGAGCTTAAGCGAGCAGTACTTC
cdr3_aa: CATSDGSLSEQYF
v_call: TRBV24-1
clone_size: -
j_call: TRBJ2-7
d_call: -

cdr3_nt: TGTGCCAGCAGCACCTCCTCTAGCGGGGGGGCAGATACGCAGTATTTT
cdr3_aa: CASSTSSSGGADTQYF
v_call: TRBV7-9
clone_size: few
j_call: TRBJ2-3
d_call: TRBD2

cdr3_nt: TGCAGCGTTGATGGCCGCTCTCCCAGGGTTTATTTCACAGATACGCAGTATTTT
cdr3_aa: CSVDGRSPRVYFTDTQYF
v_call: TRBV29-1
clone_size: -
j_call: TRBJ2-3
d_call: -